Shown below are 13 T cell receptor beta chains from a single sample sequenced in a study of blood T cell repertoires in COVID-19. This table comes from immunoSEQ multiplex PCR, and its TCRdb copy is limited to in-frame clones, with some not included. This table holds roughly 100,000 clones, about nine tenths found once. The specimen sequenced was peripheral blood. The receptor set was obtained from a woman aged 80 or over in a cohort sampled during active COVID-19.

The rearrangement joins TRBV2 to TRBJ2-7; TRBD1 is a possible D gene (5 bases). The CDR3 contains 15 residues. Germline-derived CDR1 and CDR2 are SNHLY and FYNNEI. Trimming took off 6 bases at V and 7 bases at J, with 22 bases between the two ends. The CDR3 region has the DNA TGTGCCAGCAGGAACCGACAGACTCAATACGAGGAGCAGTACTTC. Its translation is CASRNRQTQYEEQYF.

V and J are TRBV12-2 and TRBJ2-7; the D call in the table, TRBD2, was not verified against the DNA. TRBV12-2 is a recognized pseudogene. This CDR3 contains 16 residues. The CDR3 nucleotides are TGTGCAAGTCGCTCAAGGGACTCATCCGGGTTTTACGAGCAGTACTTC. Translated: CASRSRDSSGFYEQYF.

This clone was picked up one time. V and J are TRBV28 and TRBJ1-5; D call uncertain. The germline V gene has CDR1 MDHEN and CDR2 SYDVKM. The CDR3 runs 13 residues. V was shortened by 6 bases and J by 2 bases, with 8 bases between the two germline ends. The CDR3 DNA follows: TGTGCCAGCAGGGTAATAGGCAATCAGCCCCAGCATTTT. Its translation is CASRVIGNQPQHF.

The chain links TRBV29-1 to TRBJ1-2, with a possible D match to TRBD1 (5 bases). Germline loops: CDR1 SQVTM, CDR2 ANQGSEA. V shed 6 bases and J shed 0 bases, with 11 bases lying between them. This CDR3 has 13 residues. This CDR3 is CSVGGVANYGYTF. The CDR3 bases are TGCAGCGTGGGGGGGGTAGCTAACTATGGCTACACCTTC.

The chain combines TRBV6-5 with TRBJ1-1; TRBD1 might be the D (5 bases). This CDR3 region has 13 residues. Per germline, CDR1 MNHEY and CDR2 SVGAGI. V was trimmed by 6 bases and J by 2 bases, leaving 10 bases between them. DNA of the CDR3: TGTGCCAGCAGGTCGACAGATAACACTGAAGCTTTCTTT. The encoded protein is CASRSTDNTEAFF.

The count of this clone is one. V is TRBV3-1 (or the pseudogene TRBV3-2) and J is TRBJ2-1, with unresolved D. The CDR3 is made up of 14 amino acids. CDR1 is LGHDT, CDR2 YNNKEL, per germline (reference sequence). Trimming took 7 bases from V and 5 from J, leaving 15 bases between them. The CDR3 loop reads CASTEAGRNNEQFF. CDR3 bases: TGTGCCAGCACCGAAGCTGGTAGAAACAATGAGCAGTTCTTC.

This clone was picked up one time. The chain uses TRBV19 and TRBJ2-5; TRBD1 matches at 7 bases. The CDR3 runs 14 residues. Germline CDR1 reads LNHDA; CDR2 reads SQIVND (reference sequence). V was clipped by 6 bases and J by 1 base; unmatched bases: 5. In DNA, the CDR3 is TGTGCCAGTAGGAACAGGGGTGGCCAAGAGACCCAGTACTTC. Translated, it gives CASRNRGGQETQYF.

This rearrangement joins TRBV30 to TRBJ1-4; D remains unclear. The V and J ends lost 4 bases and 0 bases respectively, with 3 bases between them. Germline loops: CDR1 GTSNPN, CDR2 SVGIG (reference sequence). The CDR3 totals 12 residues. The CDR3 DNA is TGTGCCTGGACCACAACTAATGAAAAACTGTTTTTT. Its protein is CAWTTTNEKLFF.

This chain connects TRBV15 to TRBJ2-7; 7 bases map to TRBD2. Trimming took 7 bases from V and 0 from J; bases not matched to a gene: 3. Germline V gene sequence: CDR1 LNHNV, CDR2 YYDKDF (reference sequence). The CDR3 contains 13 residues. The CDR3 sequence is CATTAGDSYEQYF. The CDR3, as DNA: TGTGCCACCACGGCGGGGGACTCCTACGAGCAGTACTTC.

The V and J genes are TRBV5-1 and TRBJ2-7; tentatively, D is TRBD1 (5 bases). There are 13 residues in the CDR3. Trimming took 8 bases from V and 0 from J, leaving 12 bases between them. Germline V lookup: CDR1 SGHRS, CDR2 YFSETQ. CDR3 nucleotide sequence: TGCGCCAGTCGGTTGGACAACTCCTACGAGCAGTACTTC. Protein sequence: CASRLDNSYEQYF.

In its sample, this clone was seen a few times. J is TRBJ1-6 and V is TRBV4-1, with D unresolved. Germline CDR1 is MGHRA and CDR2 is YSYEKL. This CDR3 is built from 15 residues. Trimming cost V 0 bases and J 10 bases, with 13 bases left between them. CDR3 in DNA: TGCGCCAGCAGCCAAGATCCGTCGTCTTTCTCACCCCTCCACTTT. Its translation: CASSQDPSSFSPLHF.

The chain combines TRBV6-5 with TRBJ1-3; no clear D. V was pared by 6 bases and J by 2 bases, with 5 bases between. The CDR3 totals 12 residues. Germline V lookup: CDR1 MNHEY, CDR2 SVGAGI. CDR3 amino acids: CASSSPGNTIYF. As DNA, the CDR3 is TGTGCCAGCAGCAGTCCTGGAAACACCATATATTTT.

The rearrangement joins TRBV5-1 to TRBJ2-7; D is ambiguous. Germline-derived CDR1 and CDR2 are SGHRS and YFSETQ. V lost 4 bases and J 3 bases, leaving 14 bases between the germline ends. This CDR3 has 14 residues. CDR3 sequence reads: CASSMGYRDYEQYF. In DNA, the CDR3 is TGCGCCAGCAGCATGGGGTACAGAGACTACGAGCAGTACTTC.